This entry concerns a single T cell receptor (beta chain). Antigen specificity is unknown. These data originate in a study of T-cell memory formation after mild COVID-19. Study details: Clusters were largely donor specific. The study's findings and limits: Contracting CD4+ clones were located mainly in CM and EM, and CD8+ clones in EMRA. Clones contracting day 15 to 85 were balanced CD4/CD8; later expanders leaned CD4+.

Constant-segment primers served in 5'RACE that generated TCR alpha and TCR beta cDNA libraries bearing sample barcodes and UMIs. Each CDR3 protein is one row after TCRdb ran MiXCR on the 5' RACE reads. The table records about 62,000 distinct CDR3 sequences, 9.3% of them present only once. In germline, CDR1 is MGHRA, CDR2 YSYEKL. The CDR3 has 15 residues. Deletions cut 4 bases from V and 1 base from J, with 13 bases between. The sequencing sample was made of PBMCs or a T cell subset sorted from them (not recorded which). This sequence was found in a man aged 18 to 29 who had mild COVID-19 (a few samples of this study predate the infection). Cell type and time point are not known. The chain joins TRBV4-1 to TRBJ1-1, with D perhaps matching TRBD1 (5 bases). The CDR3 sequence: CASSLMAQENTEAFF. In DNA form, the CDR3 reads TGCGCCAGCAGCCTTATGGCACAGGAGAACACTGAAGCTTTCTTT.